The entry that follows covers one TCR beta chain sequence. This record comes from a study of control samples from healthy donors and cancer patients. V was cut by 0 bases and J by 9 bases, with 15 bases left in between. Germline V gene sequence: CDR1 LNHNV, CDR2 YYDKDF (reference sequence). The CDR3 totals 15 residues. The protocol was immunoSEQ multiplex PCR, while the TCRdb copy is restricted to in-frame clones and leaves out a portion. In the table there are 150,000 to 200,000 clones, around 90% of which are singletons. Sequenced sample: blood. This receptor was taken from a woman aged 45-65 years in good health. The chain carries TRBV15 and TRBJ2-4; TRBD1 might be the D (7 bases). In DNA, the CDR3 is TGTGCCACCAGCAGAGATCTCGGTCAGGGGGGCATTCAGTACTTC. As protein: CATSRDLGQGGIQYF.